Listed below are T cell receptor beta chains from one sample, sequenced in a study of post-analysis software for immune sequencing data. TCRdb independently ran MiXCR on the PCR reads; one entry per CDR3 protein. The sample yields 550,000 to 700,000 distinct CDR3 sequences, about 40% seen once. Specimen: blood. The receptors shown here come from a girl aged 5-17 years with multiple sclerosis. Each CDR3 is given with its conserved first and last residue. The D gene is left open where the match is weak. Size is omitted from some rows. Given values are once, few, many or a class for expanded clones.

TGCGCCAGCAGCTTGGTCCCGACAGAATACTATGGCTACACCTTC | CASSLVPTEYYGYTF | TRBJ1-2 | NA | TRBV5-1 | few
TGTGCCAGCAGTTTTGGACAGAAAAACATTCAGTACTTC | CASSFGQKNIQYF | TRBJ2-4 | NA | TRBV12-3/TRBV12-4 | NA
TGTGCCAGCAGCCCTGTCAAGTCGATGACATCCGAGACCCAGTACTTC | CASSPVKSMTSETQYF | TRBJ2-5 | NA | TRBV7-7 | few
TGTGCCAGCAGTTTATTTGGACCTCACGGGGGGCCCCCCGAGCAGTACTTC | CASSLFGPHGGPPEQYF | TRBJ2-7 | NA | TRBV27 | few
TGTGCCAGTTCGAGAGGCTCCTACAATGAGCAGTTCTTC | CASSRGSYNEQFF | TRBJ2-1 | NA | TRBV3-1 | few
TGCGCCAGCAGCTTCACGGGCCTCCTTGACGGCGGCTACACCTTC | CASSFTGLLDGGYTF | TRBJ1-2 | NA | TRBV5-1 | few
TGTGCCAGCAGCCAGTGGGAGAGCAGAGATACGCAGTATTTT | CASSQWESRDTQYF | TRBJ2-3 | NA | TRBV3-1 | NA
TGTGCCAGCAGCCTGTCGTTAACCGGGAGATACGAGCAGTACTTC | CASSLSLTGRYEQYF | TRBJ2-7 | NA | TRBV3-1 | NA
TGTGCCAGCAGCCCCGGGACAGGGTCCAACTATGGCTACACCTTC | CASSPGTGSNYGYTF | TRBJ1-2 | TRBD1 | TRBV7-3 | few
TGCAGTGCTAGAGGGGGGACTGACAATGAGCAGTTCTTC | CSARGGTDNEQFF | TRBJ2-1 | NA | TRBV20-1 | NA
TGTGCCAGCAGTCCCACTAGGGACGGTTGCTACGAGCAGTACTTC | CASSPTRDGCYEQYF | TRBJ2-7 | NA | TRBV12-3/TRBV12-4 | NA
TGCAGCGTTGAAGCGAGTGGCTACACCTTC | CSVEASGYTF | TRBJ1-2 | NA | TRBV29-1 | NA
TGCGCCAGCAGCTTACTCAACAGAGGCTCATGGACGCAGTATTTT | CASSLLNRGSWTQYF | TRBJ2-3 | NA | TRBV5-1 | NA
TGCAGCGTTGTTGGGACTAGCGGGAGAAGAGTAAATTACGAGCAGTACTTC | CSVVGTSGRRVNYEQYF | TRBJ2-7 | TRBD2 | TRBV29-1 | NA
TGCAGTGCCAGACAGCCTAATTCACCCCTCCACTTT | CSARQPNSPLHF | TRBJ1-6 | NA | TRBV20-1 | NA
TGTGCCTGGAGTTTACTAGAAGTCAGTGAGCAGTTCTTC | CAWSLLEVSEQFF | TRBJ2-1 | NA | TRBV30 | NA
TGTGCCAGCAGCTCCACGACAGAGCGGGGAGGCGGCTACACCTTC | CASSSTTERGGGYTF | TRBJ1-2 | NA | TRBV7-2 | few
TGTGCCAGCAGTGAAAAAGGGTGGGACATTCAGTACTTC | CASSEKGWDIQYF | TRBJ2-4 | NA | TRBV2 | NA
TGCGCCAGCAGCAGAACCTCGGGACAGCAAAACATTCAGTACTTC | CASSRTSGQQNIQYF | TRBJ2-4 | TRBD1 | TRBV5-1 | NA
TGTGCCAGCAGCTTAGGGGACCACCTGGATACGCAGTATTTT | CASSLGDHLDTQYF | TRBJ2-3 | NA | TRBV7-2 | many
TGTGCCAGCAGTGGGGCCGGGGGGATCACTGAAGCTTTCTTT | CASSGAGGITEAFF | TRBJ1-1 | NA | TRBV2 | NA
TGTGCCAGTAGGCGGAATAATGGGGCCAATGAGCAGTTCTTC | CASRRNNGANEQFF | TRBJ2-1 | NA | TRBV19 | NA
TGTGCCAGCAGCCTCAGTCAGAGGGGGCAGTTCTTC | CASSLSQRGQFF | TRBJ2-1 | NA | TRBV7-2 | few
TGTGCCAGCAGCAAAAAACAGGGAGGGACCCAGTACTTC | CASSKKQGGTQYF | TRBJ2-5 | NA | TRBV5-6 | NA
TGTGCCAGCAGCCGGTCAGCGGGAGGCGATGAGCAGTTCTTC | CASSRSAGGDEQFF | TRBJ2-1 | TRBD2 | TRBV7-2 | few
TGTGCCAGCAGTTTAAGGCAGCCCTTTTCTATCTCTAACTATGGCTACACCTTC | CASSLRQPFSISNYGYTF | TRBJ1-2 | NA | TRBV12-3/TRBV12-4 | NA
TGCGCCAGCAGCTTGACAGAGCCCTATGGCTACACCTTC | CASSLTEPYGYTF | TRBJ1-2 | NA | TRBV5-1 | few
TGTGCCACCAGCAGATACAGGGGCGAAAGCTCCTACGAGCAGTACTTC | CATSRYRGESSYEQYF | TRBJ2-7 | TRBD1 | TRBV15 | few
TGTGCCAGCAGCCGGACAGGCCTACTCTACGAGCAGTACTTC | CASSRTGLLYEQYF | TRBJ2-7 | TRBD1 | TRBV7-9 | once
TGTGCCAGCAGTTACGAAGGGACAGGGGAAGAGACCCAGTACTTC | CASSYEGTGEETQYF | TRBJ2-5 | TRBD1 | TRBV6-5 | NA
TGCGCCAGCAGCGCCGGGTTTTTGACAGGGGGCTACGAGCAGTACTTC | CASSAGFLTGGYEQYF | TRBJ2-7 | TRBD1 | TRBV5-1 | few
TGTGCCATCAGTTTAAAATTGTGGGGCGCCGGCTCCTACGAGCAGTACTTC | CAISLKLWGAGSYEQYF | TRBJ2-7 | NA | TRBV12-3/TRBV12-4 | NA
TGTGCCAGCAGCCCGACACAGGGGGCCTTGAACACTGAAGCTTTCTTT | CASSPTQGALNTEAFF | TRBJ1-1 | TRBD1 | TRBV3-1 | NA
TGCGCCAGCAGCATCCGGGACAGGGAGGGTCATGAGCAGTTCTTC | CASSIRDREGHEQFF | TRBJ2-1 | TRBD1 | TRBV4-1 | NA
TGCAGTGCGAGTAGCGGGGGACGCACAGATACGCAGTATTTT | CSASSGGRTDTQYF | TRBJ2-3 | TRBD2 | TRBV20-1 | few
TGTGCCAGCAGTTCTAGGACAGGGGGCTACAATGAGCAGTTCTTC | CASSSRTGGYNEQFF | TRBJ2-1 | TRBD1 | TRBV12-3/TRBV12-4 | many
TGCACCAGCAGCCAAGATGGGCGGCGGGGGTTCGAGACCCAGTACTTC | CTSSQDGRRGFETQYF | TRBJ2-5 | NA | TRBV1 | NA
TGTGCCAGCAGCGACGAGGGACGTACCTCCGGCTACACCTTC | CASSDEGRTSGYTF | TRBJ1-2 | NA | TRBV5-6 | few
TGTGCCAGCAGTCCACCCGTGGGGGACAGGGGGCTGTACGAGCAGTACTTC | CASSPPVGDRGLYEQYF | TRBJ2-7 | TRBD1 | TRBV28 | once
TGTGCCAGCAGTTTAGTCGAGAACACCGGGGAGCTGTTTTTT | CASSLVENTGELFF | TRBJ2-2 | NA | TRBV12-3/TRBV12-4 | NA
TGTGCCAGCAAGGCGGCGGGATCGAGCTCCTACAATGAGCAGTTCTTC | CASKAAGSSSYNEQFF | TRBJ2-1 | NA | TRBV6-1 | NA
TGTGCCAGCAGCTTAAGGGCCGGCGGGAGGTCCTACGAGCAGTACTTC | CASSLRAGGRSYEQYF | TRBJ2-7 | TRBD2 | TRBV7-2 | few
TGCGCCAGCAGCTCGATCCCGGGATCTAGCACAGATACGCGGTATTTT | CASSSIPGSSTDTRYF | TRBJ2-3 | NA | TRBV5-1 | NA
TGTGCCAGCAGTTTAGGACAGGGAGGGTACATTCAGTACTTC | CASSLGQGGYIQYF | TRBJ2-4 | NA | TRBV12-3/TRBV12-4 | NA
TGTGCCAGCAGACAACTAGAGGATACGCAGTATTTT | CASRQLEDTQYF | TRBJ2-3 | NA | TRBV7-8 | NA
TGTGCCAGCAGTTTATCCAGGGGAGGGGGTGAGCAGTTCTTC | CASSLSRGGGEQFF | TRBJ2-1 | NA | TRBV12-3/TRBV12-4 | NA
TGTGCCAGCAGATATGGCGGGACCTACAATGAGCAGTTCTTC | CASRYGGTYNEQFF | TRBJ2-1 | NA | TRBV12-3/TRBV12-4 | NA
TGCGCCAGCAGCCTCATCAGGGGACGGGTCACAGATACGCAGTATTTT | CASSLIRGRVTDTQYF | TRBJ2-3 | NA | TRBV5-1 | NA
TGTGCCAGTAGTATAGGATGGGGGTCGGATACGCAGTATTTT | CASSIGWGSDTQYF | TRBJ2-3 | NA | TRBV19 | NA
TGTGCCAGCAGTTACTCAAGCGGGGGGGTGAATGAGCAGTTCTTC | CASSYSSGGVNEQFF | TRBJ2-1 | TRBD2 | TRBV6-5 | NA
TGTGCCAGCAGAGATGCGGTAAAGACCTACGAGCAGTACTTC | CASRDAVKTYEQYF | TRBJ2-7 | NA | TRBV3-1 | NA
TGCAGTGCTAGAGATCGGGGAGAGACCCAGTACTTC | CSARDRGETQYF | TRBJ2-5 | NA | TRBV20-1 | NA
TGTGCCAGCAGTTTATCTCCTAGCGGGACTTCGACTCAGTACTTC | CASSLSPSGTSTQYF | TRBJ2-4 | TRBD2 | TRBV12-3/TRBV12-4 | NA
TGTGCCATCAGTTCCTATAACAGGGGGCAGACTGAAGCTTTCTTT | CAISSYNRGQTEAFF | TRBJ1-1 | TRBD1 | TRBV10-3 | few
TGTGCCAGCAGTTTAGCGAGTTCATACGAAGGCGAGCAGTACTTC | CASSLASSYEGEQYF | TRBJ2-7 | NA | TRBV12-3/TRBV12-4 | few
TGTGCCAGCAGCTTAATGCCCGGAACAGATACGCAGTATTTT | CASSLMPGTDTQYF | TRBJ2-3 | NA | TRBV7-3 | NA
TGCAGCGTTATAAGGGAGGGGTCCTACAATGAGCAGTTCTTC | CSVIREGSYNEQFF | TRBJ2-1 | TRBD2 | TRBV29-1 | NA